These 10 T cell receptor beta chains share one sample of origin, sequenced in a study of shared clonotypes between healthy human individuals. Repertoires were generated with immunoSEQ multiplex PCR, while TCRdb's copy carries only in-frame clones and drops some. The sample shows roughly 1.4 million clones, roughly 98.5% of them seen only once. The sample consisted of naive CD4+ T cells sorted from blood. Indicated subset: CD45RA+ positively selected. The receptor source for this set is a man aged 25 to 40 in good health.

This chain connects TRBV10-2 to TRBJ2-2, with 7 bases aligning to TRBD1. CDR3 length equals 17 residues. Germline CDR1 WSHSY, CDR2 SAAADI. V shed 7 bases and J 4 bases; nucleotides not matched to a gene: 15. The CDR3 spells CASTPLAGTEFTGELFF. The CDR3, as DNA: TGCGCCAGCACCCCACTTGCCGGGACAGAATTCACCGGGGAGCTGTTTTTT.

This chain links TRBV28 with TRBJ2-7; D is perhaps TRBD1 or TRBD2 (5 bases each). The germline V and J ends were trimmed by 3 bases and 1 base, with 13 bases remaining between them. This CDR3 region has 15 residues. From germline, CDR1 is MDHEN and CDR2 SYDVKM. The CDR3 nucleotides are TGTGCCAGCAGTTTTATCGGGACCTTATCCTACGAGCAGTACTTC. Protein sequence: CASSFIGTLSYEQYF.

In regard to this clone: Germline is not matched at one junction end, which may reflect a read error. V and J are TRBV28 and TRBJ2-7; possibly TRBD2 for D (6 bases). CDR1 is MDHEN, CDR2 SYDVKM, per germline. This CDR3 is 12 amino acids long. The CDR3 is CASSLLIGGVSF. CDR3 coding DNA: TGTGCCAGCAGTTTATTAATCGGCGGGGTTTCCTTC.

The DNA for the CDR3 is TGCGCCAGCAGCTTGCTCCCGTCTGCAAATGAGCAGTTCTTC. Residues: CASSLLPSANEQFF. This rearrangement joins TRBV5-1 to TRBJ2-1; D is ambiguous. CDR1 SGHRS and CDR2 YFSETQ come from the germline V gene. V was trimmed by 1 base and J by 7 bases, leaving 12 bases between them. This CDR3 contains 14 residues. The whole variable domain, filled in from reference TRBV5-1 and TRBJ2-1, reads KAGVTQTPRYLIKTRGQQVTLSCSPISGHRSVSWYQQTPGQGLQFLFEYFSETQRNKGNFPGRFSGRQFSNSRSEMNVSTLELGDSALYLCASSLLPSANEQFFGPGTRLTVL.

A word on this clone: The same CDR3 also results from other DNA sequences found in this sample. V usage is TRBV9 and J usage is TRBJ2-7; D may be TRBD1 (6 bases). CDR3 length: 15 residues. The V and J ends lost 0 bases and 3 bases respectively, with 13 bases between them. The V gene's germline CDR1 is SGDLS and CDR2 YYNGEE. In DNA form, the CDR3 reads TGTGCCAGCAGCGTAGCGACAGGAAAAGACTACGAGCAGTACTTC. It encodes CASSVATGKDYEQYF.

The chain couples TRBV5-4 to TRBJ1-4; TRBD1 might be the D (6 bases). Trimming shortened V by 4 bases and J by 13 bases, and 20 bases separated the two germline ends. In germline, CDR1 is SGHNT, CDR2 YYREEE (reference sequence). This CDR3 is built from 14 residues. Here the CDR3 reads CASSRRDTREALFF. CDR3 coding DNA: TGTGCCAGCAGCCGACGGGACACCCGAGAGGCACTGTTTTTT. Full variable domain (remainder filled in from reference TRBV5-4 and TRBJ1-4): ETGVTQSPTHLIKTRGQQVTLRCSSQSGHNTVSWYQQALGQGPQFIFQYYREEENGRGNFPPRFSGLQFPNYSSELNVNALELDDSALYLCASSRRDTREALFFGSGTQLSVL.

The chain uses TRBV9 and TRBJ2-3; TRBD2 matches at 15 bases. Germline V lookup: CDR1 SGDLS, CDR2 YYNGEE. There are 22 residues in the CDR3. With V trimmed by 4 bases and J by 2 bases, 20 bases remained unmatched. The CDR3 protein is CASSPSFLPPGLAGGTTDTQYF. The CDR3 nucleotides read TGTGCCAGCAGCCCAAGTTTTCTACCCCCGGGACTAGCGGGGGGAACCACAGATACGCAGTATTTT.

The DNA for the CDR3 is TGTGCCAGCAGCACCGGGGTCGGGGTTGGCGAGCAGTACTTC. This gives the protein CASSTGVGVGEQYF. V gene TRBV5-4 combines with J gene TRBJ2-7, with a weak D call TRBD2 (5 bases). The CDR3 covers 14 residues. V was clipped by 4 bases and J by 6 bases, with 17 bases between them. The germline V gene has CDR1 SGHNT and CDR2 YYREEE (reference sequence).

The rearrangement links TRBV29-1 to TRBJ1-1; no definite D call. Germline V gives CDR1 SQVTM, CDR2 ANQGSEA. The germline V and J ends were trimmed by 7 bases and 4 bases, with 10 bases remaining between them. The CDR3 has 11 residues. The CDR3 reads CSAVHPTEAFF. The CDR3 DNA is TGCAGCGCGGTCCACCCCACTGAAGCTTTCTTT.

J is TRBJ2-1 and V is TRBV28; the match to TRBD1 covers 7 bases. Germline V gives CDR1 MDHEN, CDR2 SYDVKM. The CDR3 has 18 residues. The V and J ends lost 6 bases and 7 bases, in that order; junction bases with no gene match: 21. For the CDR3, the DNA is TGTGCCAGCAGCTCTCCCCATATCTCCGGGACAGTCTCTAATGAGCAGTTCTTC. Translation: CASSSPHISGTVSNEQFF. Full variable domain (remainder filled in from reference TRBV28 and TRBJ2-1): DVKVTQSSRYLVKRTGEKVFLECVQDMDHENMFWYRQDPGLGLRLIYFSYDVKMKEKGDIPEGYSVSREKKERFSLILESASTNQTSMYLCASSSPHISGTVSNEQFFGPGTRLTVL.